These 32 T cell receptor beta chains share one sample of origin, sequenced in a study of regulatory T cells in long-lasting Graves disease. Time point meaning: newly diagnosed GD, antithyroid drugs for less than 3 months. RNA from PBMCs was the source of the TCR library. The TCR beta library used iRepertoire HTBI primers with Arm-PCR amplification of CDR3. TCRdb reanalysed the multiplex PCR reads using MiXCR and keeps one entry per CDR3 protein. The table includes more than 400,000 distinct CDR3 sequences, roughly 15% detected once. The data were also submitted as part of a second study, on T cells in Graves' hyperthyroidism and ophthalmopathy.

The sample in question was peripheral blood mononuclear cells (PBMCs), obtained at new diagnosis, from a patient treated with antithyroid drugs. The receptors originated from a woman aged 25 to 39 with Graves disease.

In this sample, this clonotype turned up many times. This chain links TRBV5-1 with TRBJ1-1; no clear D. The ends were cut back, 4 bases at V and 1 base at J, with 11 bases in the middle. The germline V gene has CDR1 SGHRS and CDR2 YFSETQ. The CDR3 loop spans 14 amino acids. CDR3 in DNA: TGCGCCAGCAGCCGCGATGTGGCGAACACTGAAGCTTTCTTT. Its translation: CASSRDVANTEAFF.

This clonotype occurred many times. The chain has TRBV14 and TRBJ2-7, with D perhaps matching TRBD1 (5 bases). Trimming cost V 3 bases and J 7 bases, with 16 bases left between them. The CDR3 totals 14 residues. Germline loops: CDR1 SGHDN, CDR2 FVKESK. CDR3 sequence: CASSHYNQGEEQYF. CDR3 DNA: TGTGCCAGCAGCCACTATAACCAGGGTGAGGAGCAGTACTTC.

The CDR3 reads CASSPREVLAGGLHSYEQYF. In DNA form, the CDR3 reads TGTGCCAGCAGTCCGCGGGAGGTACTAGCGGGCGGGCTGCATTCCTACGAGCAGTACTTC. The J gene is TRBJ2-7, the V gene TRBV6-1, with 9 bases fitting TRBD2. Germline loops: CDR1 MNHNS, CDR2 SASEGT. Trimming at V came to 5 bases and at J to 1 base, leaving 21 bases not matched to a gene. The CDR3 consists of 20 residues.

This chain connects TRBV6-4 to TRBJ2-5; D is ambiguous. The CDR3 totals 9 residues. CDR1 is MRHNA, CDR2 SNTAGT, per germline. Between the trimmed V and J ends, which lost 11 bases and 5 bases, there was a span of 6 bases. The CDR3 nucleotides are TGTGCCTCCTTGGAGACCCAGTACTTC. Encoded protein: CASLETQYF.

This clonotype was seen a handful of times. The chain has TRBV20-1 and TRBJ1-5; D is undetermined. The length of the CDR3 is 13 residues. Germline CDR1 reads DFQATT; CDR2 reads SNEGSKA (reference sequence). Here the CDR3 DNA reads TGCAGCGCTCGGATCTATAGCAATCAGCCCCAGCATTTT. It specifies CSARIYSNQPQHF.

This clonotype was detected ten times or more. This chain links TRBV12-3 or TRBV12-4 with TRBJ2-1; 10 nucleotides align to TRBD2. V shed 6 bases, J shed 10 bases, and the junction held 15 bases outside the gene matches. The CDR3 is 16 amino acids. CDR3 loop: CASRWLAGGTMTEQFF. As DNA, the CDR3 is TGTGCCAGCAGGTGGTTAGCGGGAGGTACAATGACAGAGCAGTTCTTC.

This clonotype came up many times. The chain recombines TRBV28 with TRBJ2-5; D perhaps matches TRBD2 (6 bases). The germline V gene encodes CDR1 MDHEN and CDR2 SYDVKM. V lost 3 bases, J lost 0 bases, and 11 bases lay in between. The CDR3 is 15 residues long. CDR3 protein: CASSFRWDYQETQYF. The DNA for the CDR3 is TGTGCCAGCAGTTTCAGGTGGGACTACCAAGAGACCCAGTACTTC.

This clonotype was observed many times. The chain recombines TRBV3-1 with TRBJ1-2; D is undetermined. This CDR3 is built from 15 residues. V shed 0 bases and J shed 5 bases, with 13 bases lying between them. From germline, CDR1 is LGHDT and CDR2 YNNKEL (reference sequence). The CDR3: CASSQDASRRYGYTF. CDR3 nucleotide sequence: TGTGCCAGCAGCCAAGATGCGTCCCGAAGGTATGGCTACACCTTC.

The genes are TRBV7-3 and TRBJ2-7, with 7 bases matching TRBD1. Germline-derived CDR1 and CDR2 are SGHTA and FQGTGA. The ends lost 0 bases at V and 1 base at J; junction bases unmatched: 3. The CDR3 has 15 amino acids. The CDR3 DNA sequence: TGTGCCAGCAGCTTAACAGGGGGCGCGTCCTACGAGCAGTACTTC. Translation: CASSLTGGASYEQYF.

This clonotype was seen many times. The chain's CDR3 is CASSPGTSNEQFF. CDR3 DNA: TGCGCCAGCAGCCCCGGGACTAGTAATGAGCAGTTCTTC. The rearrangement links TRBV5-1 to TRBJ2-1, with 8 bases identical to TRBD2. Germline values: CDR1 SGHRS, CDR2 YFSETQ. V trimming: 4 bases; J trimming: 7 bases; junction bases outside the gene matches: 4. The CDR3 spans 13 residues.

This clonotype was detected ten times or more. This chain joins TRBV3-1 and TRBJ1-1; D unclear. V was pared by 3 bases and J by 7 bases, with 18 bases between. The germline gives CDR1 LGHDT, CDR2 YNNKEL (reference sequence). The CDR3 is 15 amino acids. The CDR3 coding sequence is TGTGCCAGCAGCCACTTCCAATCCAAAGGAGGTGAAGCTTTCTTT. As protein: CASSHFQSKGGEAFF.

V usage is TRBV6-1 and J usage is TRBJ1-6; possibly TRBD1 for D (5 bases). The CDR3 length is 16 residues. CDR1 is MNHNS, CDR2 SASEGT, per germline. Trimming shortened V by 6 bases and J by 7 bases, and 19 bases separated the two germline ends. The CDR3 sequence: CASSLGRDLWNSPLHF. The CDR3 coding sequence is TGTGCCAGCAGCTTGGGCCGGGACTTATGGAATTCACCCCTCCACTTT.

This clonotype came up many times. This chain uses TRBV27 with TRBJ1-1; unclear D gene. The CDR3 is 15 amino acids. Germline V gene data show CDR1 as MNHEY and CDR2 as SMNVEV (reference sequence). Trimming removed 0 bases at V and 2 bases at J, with 10 bases between. CDR3 DNA sequence: TGTGCCAGCAGTTTATCGTTCGGGATAAACACTGAAGCTTTCTTT. This translates into CASSLSFGINTEAFF.

The chain combines TRBV4-1 with TRBJ2-1, with 8 bases identical to TRBD1. Germline V gene data show CDR1 as MGHRA and CDR2 as YSYEKL. This CDR3 is 17 amino acids long. Losses at the gene ends were 0 bases for V and 0 bases for J; bases not matched to a gene: 4. The CDR3: CASSQERTGSSYNEQFF. In DNA, the CDR3 is TGCGCCAGCAGCCAAGAGCGGACAGGGAGCTCCTACAATGAGCAGTTCTTC.

V is TRBV3-1 and J is TRBJ1-4, with D maybe TRBD1 (5 bases). V lost 0 bases, J lost 15 bases, and 14 bases lay in between. The length of the CDR3 is 13 residues. Germline loops: CDR1 LGHDT, CDR2 YNNKEL (reference sequence). In nucleotides, the CDR3 is TGTGCCAGCAGCCAAGAAGGGACGCAAAGGGTGTTTTTT. This translates into CASSQEGTQRVFF.

This clonotype was recorded a few times. This chain's CDR3 is CSAPPTWAGLGSANTGELFF. DNA for the CDR3: TGCAGTGCTCCCCCTACCTGGGCAGGTCTAGGCTCAGCGAACACCGGGGAGCTGTTTTTT. This chain connects TRBV20-1 to TRBJ2-2; no firm D call. The CDR3 is 20 amino acids. V lost 5 bases and J lost 0, with 28 bases in between. In germline, CDR1 is DFQATT, CDR2 SNEGSKA (reference sequence).

The chain is built from TRBV9 and TRBJ1-2, with a weak D call TRBD1 (6 bases). V gave up 0 bases and J gave up 3 bases, with 6 bases separating them. In germline, CDR1 is SGDLS, CDR2 YYNGEE. The CDR3 contains 13 residues. This CDR3 is CASSVAGDYGYTF. In DNA form, the CDR3 reads TGTGCCAGCAGCGTAGCAGGGGACTATGGCTACACCTTC.

Ten or more counts support this clonotype. This chain uses TRBV6-1 with TRBJ2-7; 9 nucleotides line up with TRBD1. The CDR3 consists of 15 residues. Germline V gives CDR1 MNHNS, CDR2 SASEGT. Losses at the gene ends were 6 bases for V and 3 bases for J; bases not matched to a gene: 9. The CDR3 region has the DNA TGTGCCAGCAGCGACCCTAGACAGGGGGTCTACGAGCAGTACTTC. Residues: CASSDPRQGVYEQYF.

Turning to this clonotype: It may be a read error: a sequence one base away is much more abundant. The gene calls are TRBV29-1 and TRBJ2-1; no clear D. The CDR3 contains 14 residues. Germline CDR1 SQVTM, CDR2 ANQGSEA. V was trimmed by 1 base and J by 0 bases, leaving 7 bases between them. CDR3 coding DNA: TGCAGCGTTGAAGCTGTGAGCTCCTACAATGAGCAGTTCTTC. This sequence encodes CSVEAVSSYNEQFF.

This clonotype showed up many times. The chain links TRBV11-1 to TRBJ2-1; TRBD2 matches at 10 bases. Germline V gene data show CDR1 as SGHAT and CDR2 as FQDESV (reference sequence). After removal of 3 bases from V and 9 bases from J, the junction contained 11 bases not matched to a gene. The length of the CDR3 is 16 residues. The CDR3 region is CASSFRAASGSREQFF. The CDR3 nucleotides are TGTGCCAGCAGCTTTAGGGCTGCTAGCGGGAGCCGTGAGCAGTTCTTC.

Many counts were recorded for this clonotype. The chain recombines TRBV2 with TRBJ2-5; 10 positions agree with TRBD1. Germline CDR1 is SNHLY and CDR2 is FYNNEI. The CDR3 runs to 15 residues. J was trimmed by 1 base and V by 4 bases; bases with no gene match: 3. The DNA of the CDR3 is TGTGCCAGCAGTGTTAGGGACAGGGGCCAAGAGACCCAGTACTTC. This sequence encodes CASSVRDRGQETQYF.

As regards this clonotype: One end of the junction varies from germline; a read error may be responsible. The chain is built from TRBV4-3 and TRBJ2-5, with unresolved D. There are 13 residues in the CDR3. The germline V gene encodes CDR1 LGHNA and CDR2 YSLEER. CDR3 coding DNA: TGTGCCAGCAGCCAAGACCCTCAAGAGACCCAGTACTTC. This codes for CASSQDPQETQYF.

In regard to this clonotype: The germline gene is not matched at one end of the junction; a read error may be the cause. The chain joins TRBV27 to TRBJ1-1; D not certain. Germline CDR1 and CDR2: MNHEY and SMNVEV (reference sequence). This CDR3 has 13 residues. CDR3 sequence reads: CASSLRWNTKAFF. The DNA of the CDR3 is TGTGCCAGCAGTTTGCGCTGGAACACTAAAGCTTTCTTT.

This clonotype was counted a few times. The CDR3 here is CASSILWRERMSDTQYF. The DNA for the CDR3 is TGTGCCAGTAGTATACTCTGGCGGGAGCGGATGTCAGATACGCAGTATTTT. V is TRBV19 and J is TRBJ2-3, with 7 bases lining up with TRBD2. CDR1 is LNHDA and CDR2 is SQIVND in the germline V gene (reference sequence). The ends lost 2 bases at V and 4 bases at J; junction bases unmatched: 12. The CDR3 has 17 amino acids.

This clonotype was counted many times. The chain uses TRBV12-3 or TRBV12-4 and TRBJ1-5; D gene uncertain. This CDR3 has 17 residues. V was pared by 8 bases and J by 0 bases, with 20 bases between. The CDR3 DNA is TGTGCCAGCCAGAGGAGACACGCTCCTTATAGCAATCAGCCCCAGCATTTT. Translated, it gives CASQRRHAPYSNQPQHF.

This clonotype showed up many times. V usage is TRBV27 and J usage is TRBJ2-7, with 9 bases lining up with TRBD1. CDR3 length: 14 residues. Germline-derived CDR1 and CDR2 are MNHEY and SMNVEV (reference sequence). The V and J ends lost 6 bases and 4 bases, in that order; junction bases with no gene match: 7. The CDR3, as DNA: TGTGCCAGCAGACTCGGGGGACAGGGATACGAGCAGTACTTC. It is translated as CASRLGGQGYEQYF.

This clonotype was observed at least ten times. V usage is TRBV11-2 and J usage is TRBJ2-1; D call uncertain. Germline V CDR1 and CDR2: SGHAT, FQNNGV. V was shortened by 5 bases and J by 10 bases, with 12 bases between the two germline ends. The CDR3 runs 12 residues. CDR3 protein: CASSPHGNEQFF. DNA for the CDR3: TGTGCCAGCAGCCCCCACGGAAACGAGCAGTTCTTC. Variable domain in full (rest from reference TRBV11-2 and TRBJ2-1): EAGVAQSPRYKIIEKRQSVAFWCNPISGHATLYWYQQILGQGPKLLIQFQNNGVVDDSQLPKDRFSAERLKGVDSTLKIQPAKLEDSAVYLCASSPHGNEQFFGPGTRLTVL.

On this clonotype itself: One base away lies a much larger clone, so this may be a sequencing read error. This sequence joins TRBV7-3 and TRBJ2-3; 8 bases fit TRBD2. The ends lost 8 bases at V and 5 bases at J; junction bases unmatched: 15. Germline V lookup: CDR1 SGHTA, CDR2 FQGTGA. The CDR3 covers 16 residues. The DNA for the CDR3 is TGTGCCAGCGGCCCCGGCGCGGCGGGAGGTAAAGATACGCAGTATTTT. Translating it yields CASGPGAAGGKDTQYF.

This clonotype was seen a handful of times. J is TRBJ2-7 and V is TRBV6-2 or TRBV6-3, with a weak D call TRBD2 (6 bases). Germline CDR1 reads MNHEY; CDR2 reads SVGEGT. Trimming stripped 3 bases from V and 2 bases from J, with 14 bases between. This CDR3 is 15 amino acids long. In DNA, the CDR3 is TGTGCCAGCAGTTATAGGTATGGAGGGACCTACGAGCAGTACTTC. This translates into CASSYRYGGTYEQYF.

In this sample, this clonotype turned up many times. J is TRBJ1-1 and V is TRBV19, with unresolved D. This CDR3 contains 14 residues. Germline lookup yields CDR1 LNHDA and CDR2 SQIVND (reference sequence). V was shortened by 3 bases and J by 4 bases, with 12 bases between the two germline ends. In nucleotides, the CDR3 is TGTGCCAGTAGTATTAACAATAGGATCACTGAAGCTTTCTTT. It codes for CASSINNRITEAFF.

The chain links TRBV7-9 to TRBJ2-7; 9 positions match TRBD1. Looked up from germline, CDR1 is SEHNR and CDR2 is FQNEAQ (reference sequence). J lost 3 bases, V lost 1 base, and 7 bases had no gene match. There are 16 residues in the CDR3. The CDR3 here is CASSLGTGVSGYEQYF. The CDR3 region has the DNA TGTGCCAGCAGCTTAGGGACAGGGGTTTCGGGCTACGAGCAGTACTTC.

J is TRBJ2-1 and V is TRBV14, with 12 nucleotides matching TRBD2. The germline V gene has CDR1 SGHDN and CDR2 FVKESK. The CDR3 runs 17 residues. The junction had 8 bases not matched to a gene; V was cut back by 5 bases and J by 3 bases. CDR3 in DNA: TGTGCCAGCAGCACCAATCCGGGACTAGCGGGCTACAATGAGCAGTTCTTC. This codes for CASSTNPGLAGYNEQFF.